This T cell receptor (beta chain) was identified in a study of blood T cell repertoires in COVID-19. Study-wide context: The United States, Italy and Spain provided the acute and convalescent COVID-19 samples. Sample material is recorded as cDNA or gDNA derived from T cells, B-cell-depleted T cells, or PBMCs.

Original methodology: From reference gene primer amplification, estimates of nucleated cell counts were derived. Assay: immunoSEQ multiplex PCR; the TCRdb copy retains only in-frame clones and omits some. V and J calls and clone size are those listed in that table; D and trimming were worked out from the DNA. The data show about 80,000 clones, about 83% seen once. CDR3 length: 14 residues. Trimming pared 7 bases from V and 3 bases from J, leaving 16 bases between. Looked up from germline, CDR1 is SGHAT and CDR2 is FQNNGV. The sample taken for sequencing was peripheral blood. The chain uses TRBV11-2 and TRBJ2-7; D possibly corresponds to TRBD2 (7 bases). The clonotype was recovered from a human donor in a cohort sampled during active COVID-19. Here the CDR3 DNA reads TGTGCCAGCATTCCCCTAAGGGGGGGCTACGAGCAGTACTTC. Its protein product is CASIPLRGGYEQYF. The full variable domain, its missing parts supplied by reference TRBV11-2 and TRBJ2-7, is EAGVAQSPRYKIIEKRQSVAFWCNPISGHATLYWYQQILGQGPKLLIQFQNNGVVDDSQLPKDRFSAERLKGVDSTLKIQPAKLEDSAVYLCASIPLRGGYEQYFGPGTRLTVT.